Included here is one T cell receptor beta chain sequence, with context. The antigen is not known. This sample is drawn from a study of cytomegalovirus exposure and HLA in healthy donors. Background on the study: In an earlier analysis, 90 million to 130 million unique TCR beta sequences were found from some 170 million T cells. Study-wide findings and caveats: The study assumed roughly uniform donor sequencing depth for presence/absence analyses. Later work found that TCR association rates differed between HLA loci; DRB1 had the most and HLA-C the fewest.

In germline, CDR1 is SGHAT, CDR2 FQNNGV. V gave up 4 bases and J gave up 7 bases, with 19 bases separating them. The CDR3 has 15 amino acids. Unrecorded immune exposure was likely among donors, who were nominally healthy when sampled. PCR employed 60 Vbeta and 13 Jbeta primers. The protocol was immunoSEQ multiplex PCR, while the TCRdb copy is restricted to in-frame clones and leaves out a portion. This sample lists under 200,000 clones; its ten largest clones have about 6.8%. The receptor's source is a man younger than 45 in good health and CMV-seronegative. The chain uses TRBV11-2 and TRBJ1-1; D is perhaps TRBD1 (5 bases). The sample comprised PBMCs. CDR3: CASSSRVYGKGEAFF. The CDR3, as DNA: TGTGCCAGCAGCTCCAGGGTTTATGGCAAGGGTGAAGCTTTCTTT.